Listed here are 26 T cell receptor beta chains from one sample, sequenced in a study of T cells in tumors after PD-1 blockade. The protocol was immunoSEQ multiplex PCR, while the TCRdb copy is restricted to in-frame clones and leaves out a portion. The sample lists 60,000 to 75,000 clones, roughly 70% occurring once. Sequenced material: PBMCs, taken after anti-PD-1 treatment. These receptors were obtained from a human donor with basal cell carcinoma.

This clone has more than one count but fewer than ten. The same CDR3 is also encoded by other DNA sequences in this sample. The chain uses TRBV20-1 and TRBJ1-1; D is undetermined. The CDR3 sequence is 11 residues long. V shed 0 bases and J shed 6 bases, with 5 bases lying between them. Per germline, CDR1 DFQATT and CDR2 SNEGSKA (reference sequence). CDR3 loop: CSARDYPEAFF. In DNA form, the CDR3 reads TGCAGTGCTAGAGATTACCCTGAAGCTTTCTTT.

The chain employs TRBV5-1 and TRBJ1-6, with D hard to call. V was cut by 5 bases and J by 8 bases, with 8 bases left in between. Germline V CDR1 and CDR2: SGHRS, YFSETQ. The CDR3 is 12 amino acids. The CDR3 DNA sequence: TGCGCCAGCAGTTATGGGGATTCACCCCTCCACTTT. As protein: CASSYGDSPLHF.

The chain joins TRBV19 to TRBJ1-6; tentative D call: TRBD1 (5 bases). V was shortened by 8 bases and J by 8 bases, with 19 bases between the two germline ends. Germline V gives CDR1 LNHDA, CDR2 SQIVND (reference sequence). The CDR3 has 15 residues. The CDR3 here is CASGKLGGNDSPLHF. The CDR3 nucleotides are TGTGCCAGTGGGAAACTCGGGGGGAACGATTCACCCCTCCACTTT.

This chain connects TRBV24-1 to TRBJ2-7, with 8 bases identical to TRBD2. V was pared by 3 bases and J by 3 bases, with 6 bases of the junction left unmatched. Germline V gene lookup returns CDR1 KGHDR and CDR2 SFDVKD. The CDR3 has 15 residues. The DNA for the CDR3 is TGTGCCACCAGTGATAGAGCGGGGGCCCTCTACGAGCAGTACTTC. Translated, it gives CATSDRAGALYEQYF.

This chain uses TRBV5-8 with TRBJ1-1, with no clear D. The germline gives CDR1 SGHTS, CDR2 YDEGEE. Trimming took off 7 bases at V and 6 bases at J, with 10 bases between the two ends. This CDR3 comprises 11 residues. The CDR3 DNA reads TGTGCCAGCGCGTTGGGCGCTGAAGCTTTCTTT. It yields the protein CASALGAEAFF.

The CDR3 nucleotides are TGTGCCAGCAGTGAAGTCTGGACAGGGTACTCACCCCTCCACTTT. This sequence encodes CASSEVWTGYSPLHF. The V call is TRBV6-1, the J call TRBJ1-6; TRBD1 aligns across 8 bases. With V trimmed by 1 base and J by 10 bases, 6 bases remained unmatched. The CDR3 is 15 amino acids. Germline lookup yields CDR1 MNHNS and CDR2 SASEGT.

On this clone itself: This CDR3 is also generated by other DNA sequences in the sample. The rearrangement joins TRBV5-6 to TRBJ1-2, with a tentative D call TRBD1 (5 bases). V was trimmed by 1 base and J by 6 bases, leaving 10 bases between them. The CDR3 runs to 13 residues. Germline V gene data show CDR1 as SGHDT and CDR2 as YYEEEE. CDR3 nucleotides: TGTGCCAGCAGCTTGCGGCAGGGCGATGGCTACACCTTC. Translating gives CASSLRQGDGYTF.

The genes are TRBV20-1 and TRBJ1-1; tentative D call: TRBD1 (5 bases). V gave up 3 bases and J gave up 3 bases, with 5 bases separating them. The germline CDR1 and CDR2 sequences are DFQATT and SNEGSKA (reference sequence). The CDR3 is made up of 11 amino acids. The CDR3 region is CSASRDTEAFF. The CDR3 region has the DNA TGCAGTGCTAGCAGGGACACTGAAGCTTTCTTT.

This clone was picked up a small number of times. The CDR3 spells CASSQLRPGQSEAFF. The CDR3 DNA sequence: TGTGCCAGCAGCCAATTACGTCCGGGACAGTCTGAAGCTTTCTTT. The genes are TRBV16 and TRBJ1-1; 7 positions agree with TRBD1. The length of the CDR3 is 15 residues. Germline-derived CDR1 and CDR2 are KGHSY and FQNENV. Germline trimming cut 1 base from V and 6 bases from J; bases unmatched to any gene: 8.

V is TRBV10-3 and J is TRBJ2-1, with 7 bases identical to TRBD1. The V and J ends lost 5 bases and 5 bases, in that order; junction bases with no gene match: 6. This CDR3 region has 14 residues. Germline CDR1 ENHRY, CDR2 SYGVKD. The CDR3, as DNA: TGTGCCATCAGTCGGACAGGCCTAAACAATGAGCAGTTCTTC. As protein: CAISRTGLNNEQFF.

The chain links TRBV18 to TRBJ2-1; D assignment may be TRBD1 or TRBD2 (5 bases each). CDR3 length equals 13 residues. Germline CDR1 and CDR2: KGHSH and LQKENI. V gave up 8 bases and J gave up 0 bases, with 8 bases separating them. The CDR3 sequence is CASRGNSYNEQFF. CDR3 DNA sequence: TGTGCCAGCCGGGGCAACTCCTACAATGAGCAGTTCTTC.

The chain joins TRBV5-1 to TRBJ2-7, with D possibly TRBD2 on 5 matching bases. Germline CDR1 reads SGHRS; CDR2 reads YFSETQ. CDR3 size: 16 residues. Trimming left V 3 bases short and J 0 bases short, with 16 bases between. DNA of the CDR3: TGCGCCAGCAGCTCGGCTTTAGGAGCGGACTCCTACGAGCAGTACTTC. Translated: CASSSALGADSYEQYF. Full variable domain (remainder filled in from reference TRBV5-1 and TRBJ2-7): KAGVTQTPRYLIKTRGQQVTLSCSPISGHRSVSWYQQTPGQGLQFLFEYFSETQRNKGNFPGRFSGRQFSNSRSEMNVSTLELGDSALYLCASSSALGADSYEQYFGPGTRLTVT.

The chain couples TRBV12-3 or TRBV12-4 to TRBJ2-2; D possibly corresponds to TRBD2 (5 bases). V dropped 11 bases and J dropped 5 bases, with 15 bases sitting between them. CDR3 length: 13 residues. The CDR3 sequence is CAGHFGGTGELFF. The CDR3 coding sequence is TGTGCCGGTCACTTTGGCGGGACCGGGGAGCTGTTTTTT.

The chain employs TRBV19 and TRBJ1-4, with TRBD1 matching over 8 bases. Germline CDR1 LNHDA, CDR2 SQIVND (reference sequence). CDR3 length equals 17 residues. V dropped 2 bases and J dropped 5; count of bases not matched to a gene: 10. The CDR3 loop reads CASSIRRDRRWNEKLFF. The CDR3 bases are TGTGCCAGTAGTATACGAAGGGACAGGCGGTGGAATGAAAAACTGTTTTTT.

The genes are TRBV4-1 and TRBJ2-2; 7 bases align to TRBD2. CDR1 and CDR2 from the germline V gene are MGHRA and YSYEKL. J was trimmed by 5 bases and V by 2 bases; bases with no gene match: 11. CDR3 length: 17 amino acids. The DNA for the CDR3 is TGCGCCAGCAGCCAATTACCGGGACTAAAGGGGACCGGGGAGCTGTTTTTT. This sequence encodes CASSQLPGLKGTGELFF.

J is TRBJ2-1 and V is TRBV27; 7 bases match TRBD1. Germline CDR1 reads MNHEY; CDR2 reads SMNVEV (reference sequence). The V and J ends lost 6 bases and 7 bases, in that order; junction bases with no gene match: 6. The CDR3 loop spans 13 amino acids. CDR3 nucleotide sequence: TGTGCCAGCAGCCCCTCCAGGGGGAATGAGCAGTTCTTC. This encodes CASSPSRGNEQFF.

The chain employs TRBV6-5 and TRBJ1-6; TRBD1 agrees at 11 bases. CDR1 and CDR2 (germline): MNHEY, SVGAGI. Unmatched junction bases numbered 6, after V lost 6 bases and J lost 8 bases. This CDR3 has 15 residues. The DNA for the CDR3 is TGTGCCAGCAGACGCGGGACAGGGGGTTATTCACCCCTCCACTTT. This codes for CASRRGTGGYSPLHF.

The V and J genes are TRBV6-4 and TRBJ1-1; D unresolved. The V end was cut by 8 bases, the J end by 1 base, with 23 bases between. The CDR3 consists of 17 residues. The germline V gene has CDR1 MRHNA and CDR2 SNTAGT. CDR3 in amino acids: CASLGLPKVHSNTEAFF. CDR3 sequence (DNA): TGTGCCAGCTTAGGGTTACCCAAGGTACACTCGAACACTGAAGCTTTCTTT.

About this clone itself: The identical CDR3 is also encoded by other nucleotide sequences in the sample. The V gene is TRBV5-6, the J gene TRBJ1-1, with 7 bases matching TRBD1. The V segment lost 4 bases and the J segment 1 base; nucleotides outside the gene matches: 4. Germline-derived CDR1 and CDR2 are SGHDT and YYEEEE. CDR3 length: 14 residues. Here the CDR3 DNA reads TGTGCCAGCAGCCCGGGACAGAAGAACACTGAAGCTTTCTTT. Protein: CASSPGQKNTEAFF.

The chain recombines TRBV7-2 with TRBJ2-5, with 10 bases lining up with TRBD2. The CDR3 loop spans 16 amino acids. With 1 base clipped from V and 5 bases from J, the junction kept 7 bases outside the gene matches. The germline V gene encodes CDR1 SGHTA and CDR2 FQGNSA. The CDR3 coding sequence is TGTGCCAGCAGCTTAGTTGGAGCGGGGGGGCGGGAGACCCAGTACTTC. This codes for CASSLVGAGGRETQYF.

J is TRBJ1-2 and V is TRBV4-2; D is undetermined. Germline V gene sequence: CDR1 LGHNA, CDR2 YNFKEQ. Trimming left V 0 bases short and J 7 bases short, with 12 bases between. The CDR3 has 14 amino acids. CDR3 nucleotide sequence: TGTGCCAGCAGCCAAGATCACCGGGGATTTGGCTACACCTTC. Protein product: CASSQDHRGFGYTF.

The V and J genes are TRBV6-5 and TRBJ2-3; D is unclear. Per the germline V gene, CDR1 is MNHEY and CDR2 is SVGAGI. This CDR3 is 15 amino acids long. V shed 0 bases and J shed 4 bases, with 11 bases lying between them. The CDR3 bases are TGTGCCAGCAGTTACTCCTCTAAGCCCGCAGATACGCAGTATTTT. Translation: CASSYSSKPADTQYF.

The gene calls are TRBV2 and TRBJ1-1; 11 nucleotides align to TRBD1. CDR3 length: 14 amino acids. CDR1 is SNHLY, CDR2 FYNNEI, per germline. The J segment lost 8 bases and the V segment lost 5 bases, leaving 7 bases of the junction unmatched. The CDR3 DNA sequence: TGTGCCAGCAGTCTTAGGGGGACAGGGGGAGAAGCTTTCTTT. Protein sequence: CASSLRGTGGEAFF.

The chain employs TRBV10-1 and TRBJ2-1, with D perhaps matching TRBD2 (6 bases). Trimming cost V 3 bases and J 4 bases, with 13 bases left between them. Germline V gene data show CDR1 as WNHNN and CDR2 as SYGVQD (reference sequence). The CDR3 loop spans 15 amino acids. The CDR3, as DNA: TGCGCCAGCAGTGACGCGCGGGGCACTTACAATGAGCAGTTCTTC. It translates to CASSDARGTYNEQFF.

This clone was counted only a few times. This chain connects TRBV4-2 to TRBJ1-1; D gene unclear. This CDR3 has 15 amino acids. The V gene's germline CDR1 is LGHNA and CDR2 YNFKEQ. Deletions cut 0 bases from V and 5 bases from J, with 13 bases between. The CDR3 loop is CASSQEARLRTEAFF. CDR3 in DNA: TGTGCCAGCAGCCAAGAAGCACGGTTACGTACTGAAGCTTTCTTT.

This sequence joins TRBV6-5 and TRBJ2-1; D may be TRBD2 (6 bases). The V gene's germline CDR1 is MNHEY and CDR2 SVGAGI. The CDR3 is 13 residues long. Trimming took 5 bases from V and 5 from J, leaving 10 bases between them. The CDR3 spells CASSRWGDNEQFF. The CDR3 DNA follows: TGTGCCAGCAGTCGGTGGGGGGACAATGAGCAGTTCTTC.